One sample yielded the 8 T cell receptor beta chains listed below, sequenced in a study of cytomegalovirus exposure and HLA in healthy donors. PCR used 60 Vbeta primers and 13 Jbeta primers. Data came from immunoSEQ multiplex PCR; TCRdb stores just in-frame clones and leaves some out. Of 150,000 to 200,000 clones in the sample, about 78% were seen once. Sequences were obtained from PBMCs. The receptors originated from a woman aged 45-65 years in good health and CMV-seropositive.

V is TRBV2 and J is TRBJ2-2, with 7 bases aligning to TRBD1. The J segment lost 0 bases and the V segment lost 5 bases, leaving 3 bases of the junction unmatched. Germline lookup yields CDR1 SNHLY and CDR2 FYNNEI. There are 15 residues in the CDR3. The CDR3 coding sequence is TGTGCCAGCAGTTCGCAGGGGGCGAACACCGGGGAGCTGTTTTTT. Translation gives CASSSQGANTGELFF.

This clone came up a few times. The V call is TRBV19, the J call TRBJ2-7; 9 nucleotides agree with TRBD1. Germline lookup yields CDR1 LNHDA and CDR2 SQIVND (reference sequence). CDR3 size: 15 residues. J lost 5 bases, V lost 3 bases, and 8 bases had no gene match. The CDR3 reads CASSIMTGGFNEQYF. The CDR3 DNA is TGTGCCAGTAGTATTATGACAGGGGGATTTAACGAGCAGTACTTC.

This sequence joins TRBV6-6 and TRBJ1-6; 7 positions agree with TRBD1. The CDR3 length is 16 residues. The germline gives CDR1 MNHNY, CDR2 SVGAGI (reference sequence). Losses at the gene ends were 6 bases for V and 0 bases for J; bases not matched to a gene: 5. CDR3 sequence: CASSQDRSSYNSPLHF. CDR3 DNA sequence: TGTGCCAGCAGCCAGGACAGGAGCTCCTATAATTCACCCCTCCACTTT.

This rearrangement joins TRBV14 to TRBJ2-5, with D possibly TRBD1 on 5 matching bases. Germline-derived CDR1 and CDR2 are SGHDN and FVKESK. Trimming removed 2 bases at V and 7 bases at J, with 8 bases between. The CDR3 runs to 12 residues. CDR3 in amino acids: CASSQYQGTQYF. The CDR3 DNA is TGTGCCAGCAGCCAATATCAGGGGACCCAGTACTTC.

This clone showed up just a few times. The chain joins TRBV6-5 to TRBJ1-5, with D perhaps TRBD1 (6 bases). The V and J ends lost 7 bases and 4 bases respectively, with 17 bases between them. This CDR3 has 15 amino acids. Looked up from germline, CDR1 is MNHEY and CDR2 is SVGAGI. CDR3 in DNA: TGTGCCAGCACCCCCAGGGGAGGGGGGAATCAGCCCCAGCATTTT. It codes for CASTPRGGGNQPQHF.

The chain is built from TRBV29-1 and TRBJ2-7; 14 bases fit TRBD2. This CDR3 contains 17 residues. V was clipped by 4 bases and J by 0 bases; unmatched bases: 8. The V gene's germline CDR1 is SQVTM and CDR2 ANQGSEA. CDR3 bases: TGCAGCGTTGCGGCCCCGGGGACTAGCGGGGGCTCCTACGAGCAGTACTTC. Translation gives CSVAAPGTSGGSYEQYF.

The gene calls are TRBV9 and TRBJ2-1; 10 nucleotides line up with TRBD1. The CDR3 loop spans 15 amino acids. Germline V gene sequence: CDR1 SGDLS, CDR2 YYNGEE. The V segment lost 3 bases and the J segment 5 bases; nucleotides outside the gene matches: 5. The CDR3: CASSAGQGVNNEQFF. In DNA, the CDR3 is TGTGCCAGCAGCGCCGGACAGGGGGTAAACAATGAGCAGTTCTTC.

The V and J genes are TRBV7-9 and TRBJ1-1; D is unresolved. CDR3 size: 13 residues. Germline CDR1 is SEHNR and CDR2 is FQNEAQ (reference sequence). Trimming took 1 base from V and 8 from J, leaving 11 bases between them. The CDR3 sequence: CASSLVQAQEAFF. DNA for the CDR3: TGTGCCAGCAGCTTAGTGCAGGCCCAAGAAGCTTTCTTT.